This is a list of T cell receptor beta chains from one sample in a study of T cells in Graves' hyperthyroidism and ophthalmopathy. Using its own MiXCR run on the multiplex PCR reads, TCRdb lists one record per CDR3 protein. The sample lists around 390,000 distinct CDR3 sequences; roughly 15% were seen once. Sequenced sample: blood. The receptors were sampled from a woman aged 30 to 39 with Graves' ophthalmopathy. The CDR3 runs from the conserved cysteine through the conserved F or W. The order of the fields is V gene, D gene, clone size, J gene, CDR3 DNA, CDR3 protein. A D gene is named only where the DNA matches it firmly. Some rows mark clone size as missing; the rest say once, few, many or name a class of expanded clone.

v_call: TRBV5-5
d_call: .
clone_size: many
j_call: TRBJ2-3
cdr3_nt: TGTGCCAGCAGCCCCGTGACAGCAGAGAGAGATACGCAGTATTTT
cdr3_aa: CASSPVTAERDTQYF

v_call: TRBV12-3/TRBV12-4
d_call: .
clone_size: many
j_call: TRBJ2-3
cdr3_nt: TGTGCCAGCACCGTAGGGGGGGAGGCGCAGTATTTT
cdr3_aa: CASTVGGEAQYF

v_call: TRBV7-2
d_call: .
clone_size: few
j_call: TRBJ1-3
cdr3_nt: TGTGCCAGCAGCTTAAATCCACAAACGGGAAACACCATATATTTT
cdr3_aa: CASSLNPQTGNTIYF

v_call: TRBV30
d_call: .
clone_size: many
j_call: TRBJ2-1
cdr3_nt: TGTGCCTGGAGTAGGTTCCGAGAGCAGTTCTTC
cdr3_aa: CAWSRFREQFF

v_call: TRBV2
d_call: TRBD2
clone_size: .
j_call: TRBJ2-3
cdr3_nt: TGTGCCAGCAGTGAGCGCGGGGGGAGTACAGATACGCAGTATTTT
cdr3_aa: CASSERGGSTDTQYF

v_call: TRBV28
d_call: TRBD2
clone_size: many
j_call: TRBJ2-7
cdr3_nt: TGTGCCAGCAGTTTATGGGGGGGGACTAGCGGGGGGGGTTACGAGCAGTACTTC
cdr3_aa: CASSLWGGTSGGGYEQYF

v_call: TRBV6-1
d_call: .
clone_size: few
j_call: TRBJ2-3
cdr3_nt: TGTGCCAGCAGTGAGGGTCCGCGTACGCAGTATTTT
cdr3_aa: CASSEGPRTQYF

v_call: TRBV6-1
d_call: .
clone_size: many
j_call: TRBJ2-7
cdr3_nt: TGTGCCAGCAGTCTAGGGGCCGTGCAGTACTTC
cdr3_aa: CASSLGAVQYF

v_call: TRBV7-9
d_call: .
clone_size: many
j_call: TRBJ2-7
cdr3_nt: TGTGCCAGCAGCATAGACTCCTACGAGCAGTACTTC
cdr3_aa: CASSIDSYEQYF

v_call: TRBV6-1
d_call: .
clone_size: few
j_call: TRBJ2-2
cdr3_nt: TGTGCCAGCAGTGACCCGGGGAGAAGATTAGTCACCGGGGAGCTGTTTTTT
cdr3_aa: CASSDPGRRLVTGELFF

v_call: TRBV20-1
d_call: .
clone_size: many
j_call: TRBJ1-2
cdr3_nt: TGCAGTGCTAGAGCTCAAACAGGGCTCGACTATGGCTACACCTTC
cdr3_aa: CSARAQTGLDYGYTF

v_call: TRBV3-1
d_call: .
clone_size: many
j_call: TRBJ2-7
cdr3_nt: TGTGCCAGCAGCCAAGTCGCGCTTCCCTCCTACGAGCAGTACTTC
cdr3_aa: CASSQVALPSYEQYF

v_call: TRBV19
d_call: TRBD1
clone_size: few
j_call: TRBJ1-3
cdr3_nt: TGTGCCAGCGCGGGACAGCGTTCTTCGAGAACCATATATTTT
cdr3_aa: CASAGQRSSRTIYF

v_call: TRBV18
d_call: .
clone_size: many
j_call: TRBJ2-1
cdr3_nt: TGTGCCAGCTCACCAGGAGCGGCCGCCAATGAGCAGTTCTTC
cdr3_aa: CASSPGAAANEQFF

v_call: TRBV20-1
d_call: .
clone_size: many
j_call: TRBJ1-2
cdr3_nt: TGCAGTGCTAGAAAGACAAGGAACTATGGCTACACCTTC
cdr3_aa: CSARKTRNYGYTF

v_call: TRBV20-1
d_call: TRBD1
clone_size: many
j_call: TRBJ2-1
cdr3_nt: TGCAGTGTTCGGGGACAGGAGAACAATGAGCAGTTCTTC
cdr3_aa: CSVRGQENNEQFF

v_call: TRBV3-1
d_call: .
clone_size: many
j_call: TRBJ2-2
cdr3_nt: TGTGCCAGCAGCCAAGTAGGCCCCTCGGGCACCGGGGAGCTGTTTTTT
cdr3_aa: CASSQVGPSGTGELFF

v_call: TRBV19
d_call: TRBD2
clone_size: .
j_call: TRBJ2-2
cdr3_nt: TGTGCCAGTCAGACAGGGCCCAGACCGACTAGCGGGGGTGACGGGGAGCTGTTTTTT
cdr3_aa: CASQTGPRPTSGGDGELFF

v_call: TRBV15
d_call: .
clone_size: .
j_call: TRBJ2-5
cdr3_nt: TGTGCCACCAGCAGAGTGGGCGGAAAAGGGGAGACCCAGTACTTC
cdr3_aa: CATSRVGGKGETQYF

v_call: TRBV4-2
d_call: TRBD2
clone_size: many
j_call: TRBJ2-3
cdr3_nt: TGTGCCAGCAGCCAAGAAAGGACTAGCGGAAACACAGATACGCAGTATTTT
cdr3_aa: CASSQERTSGNTDTQYF

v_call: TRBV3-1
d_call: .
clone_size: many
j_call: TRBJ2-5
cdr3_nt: TGTGCCAGCAGCCAAGGCCCCGCAGAGACCCAGTACTTC
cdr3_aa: CASSQGPAETQYF

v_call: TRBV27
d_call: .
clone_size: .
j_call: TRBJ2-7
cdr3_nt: TGTGCCAGCATGGGACAGCGGGGCCCCGTAGTTAGGCAGTACTTC
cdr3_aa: CASMGQRGPVVRQYF

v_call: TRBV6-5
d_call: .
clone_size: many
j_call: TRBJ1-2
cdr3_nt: TGTGCCAGCAGTTACTCGCCAGGTCAAGGCTACACCTTC
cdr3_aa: CASSYSPGQGYTF

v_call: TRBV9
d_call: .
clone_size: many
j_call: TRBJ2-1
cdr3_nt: TGTGCCAGCAGCGTTTTAGCAGGCAGGACAAGTGAGCAGTTCTTC
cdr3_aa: CASSVLAGRTSEQFF

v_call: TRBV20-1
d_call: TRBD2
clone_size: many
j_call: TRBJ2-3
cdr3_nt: TGCAGTGCTAGAGATCGGAGCGGGGGGGGCGTATATACGCAGTATTTT
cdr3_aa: CSARDRSGGGVYTQYF

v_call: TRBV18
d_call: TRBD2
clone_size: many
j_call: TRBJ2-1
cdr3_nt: TGTGCCAGCTCACCTCTACCGGGTGGTAGCGGGGAGTCCTACAATGAGCAGTTCTTC
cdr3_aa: CASSPLPGGSGESYNEQFF

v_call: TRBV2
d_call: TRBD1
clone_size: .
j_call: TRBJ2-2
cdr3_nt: TGTGCCAGCAGGGAGACAGGGAAAGGGGCCGGGGAGCTGTTTTTT
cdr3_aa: CASRETGKGAGELFF

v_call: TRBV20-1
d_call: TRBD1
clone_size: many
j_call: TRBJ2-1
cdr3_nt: TGCAGTGCCCCGACAGGGGAGAACTACAATGAGCAGTTCTTC
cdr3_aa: CSAPTGENYNEQFF